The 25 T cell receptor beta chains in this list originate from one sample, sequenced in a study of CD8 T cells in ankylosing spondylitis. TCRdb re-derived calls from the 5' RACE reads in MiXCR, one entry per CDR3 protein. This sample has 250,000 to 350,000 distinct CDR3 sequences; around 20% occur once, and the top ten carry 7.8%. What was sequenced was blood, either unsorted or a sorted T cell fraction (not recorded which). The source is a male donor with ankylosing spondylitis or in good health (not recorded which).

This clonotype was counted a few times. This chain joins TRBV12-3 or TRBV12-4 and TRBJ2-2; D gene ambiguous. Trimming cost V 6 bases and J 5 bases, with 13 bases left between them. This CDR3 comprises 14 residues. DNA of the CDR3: TGTGCCAGCAGACAGAGCGCAGTGACCGGGGAGCTGTTTTTT. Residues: CASRQSAVTGELFF.

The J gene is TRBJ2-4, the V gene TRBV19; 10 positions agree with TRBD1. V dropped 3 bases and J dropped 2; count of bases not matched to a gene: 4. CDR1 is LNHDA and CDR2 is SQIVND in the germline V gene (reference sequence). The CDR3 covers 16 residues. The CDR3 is CASSMGDRGTKNIQYF. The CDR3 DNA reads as TGTGCCAGTAGTATGGGGGACAGGGGAACCAAAAACATTCAGTACTTC.

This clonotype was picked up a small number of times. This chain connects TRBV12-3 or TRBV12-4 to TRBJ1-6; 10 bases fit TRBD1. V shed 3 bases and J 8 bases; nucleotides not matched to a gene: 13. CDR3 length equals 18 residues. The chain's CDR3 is CASSLGVGTGAADSPLHF. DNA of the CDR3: TGTGCCAGCAGTTTGGGGGTAGGGACAGGGGCCGCGGATTCACCCCTCCACTTT.

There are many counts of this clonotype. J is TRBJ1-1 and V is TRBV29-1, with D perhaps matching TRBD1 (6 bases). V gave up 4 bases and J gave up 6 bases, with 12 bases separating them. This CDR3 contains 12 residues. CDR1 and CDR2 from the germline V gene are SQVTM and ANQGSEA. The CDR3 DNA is TGCAGCGTTGCCAGGTCAGGGGCTGAAGCTTTCTTT. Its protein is CSVARSGAEAFF.

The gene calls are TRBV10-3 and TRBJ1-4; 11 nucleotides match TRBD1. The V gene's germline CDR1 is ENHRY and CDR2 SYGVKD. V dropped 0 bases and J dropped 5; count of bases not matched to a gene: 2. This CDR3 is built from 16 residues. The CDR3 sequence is CAISESGQGANEKLFF. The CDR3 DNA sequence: TGTGCCATCAGTGAGTCCGGACAGGGGGCAAATGAAAAACTGTTTTTT.

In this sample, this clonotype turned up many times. The CDR3 coding sequence is TGCGCCAGCAGCGACTACGAGCAGTACGTC. It encodes CASSDYEQYV. This sequence joins TRBV5-1 and TRBJ2-7; D gene ambiguous. V gave up 4 bases and J gave up 3 bases, with 2 bases separating them. CDR1 is SGHRS, CDR2 YFSETQ, per germline. This CDR3 spans 10 amino acids.

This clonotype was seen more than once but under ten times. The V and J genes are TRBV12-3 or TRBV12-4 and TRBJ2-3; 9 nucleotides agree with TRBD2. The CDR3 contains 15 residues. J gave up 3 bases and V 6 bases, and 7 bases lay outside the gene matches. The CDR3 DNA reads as TGTGCCAGCAGCGGAGCGGGAGGATGGACAGATACGCAGTATTTT. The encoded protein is CASSGAGGWTDTQYF.

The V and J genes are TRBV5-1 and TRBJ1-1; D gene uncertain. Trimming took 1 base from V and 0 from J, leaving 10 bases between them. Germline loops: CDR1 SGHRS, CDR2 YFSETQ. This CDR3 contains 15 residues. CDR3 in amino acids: CASSLRDPLNTEAFF. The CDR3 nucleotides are TGCGCCAGCAGCTTGCGCGATCCTCTGAACACTGAAGCTTTCTTT.

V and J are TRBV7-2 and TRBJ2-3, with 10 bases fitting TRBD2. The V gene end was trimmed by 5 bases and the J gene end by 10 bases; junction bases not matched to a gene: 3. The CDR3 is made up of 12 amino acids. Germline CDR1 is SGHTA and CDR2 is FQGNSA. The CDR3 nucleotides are TGTGCCAGCAGCCCCGGACTAGCGGCGCAGTATTTT. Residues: CASSPGLAAQYF.

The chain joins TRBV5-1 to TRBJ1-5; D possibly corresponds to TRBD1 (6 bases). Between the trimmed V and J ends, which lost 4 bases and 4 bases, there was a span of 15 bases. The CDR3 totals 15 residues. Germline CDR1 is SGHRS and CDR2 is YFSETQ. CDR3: CASSPGSGANQPQHF. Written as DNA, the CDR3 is TGCGCCAGCAGCCCCGGCTCGGGGGCGAATCAGCCCCAGCATTTT.

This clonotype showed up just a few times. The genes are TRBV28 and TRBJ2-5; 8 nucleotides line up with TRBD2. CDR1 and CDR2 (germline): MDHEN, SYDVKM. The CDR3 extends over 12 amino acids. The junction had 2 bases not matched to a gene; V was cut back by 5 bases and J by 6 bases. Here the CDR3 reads CASSSGSQTQYF. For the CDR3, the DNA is TGTGCCAGCAGTAGCGGGAGCCAGACCCAGTACTTC.

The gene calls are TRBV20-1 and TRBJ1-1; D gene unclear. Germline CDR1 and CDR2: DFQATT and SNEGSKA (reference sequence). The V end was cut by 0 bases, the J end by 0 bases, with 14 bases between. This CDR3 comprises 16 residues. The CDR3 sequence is CSARDTRRAMNTEAFF. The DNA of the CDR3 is TGCAGTGCTAGAGATACCCGGAGAGCCATGAACACTGAAGCTTTCTTT.

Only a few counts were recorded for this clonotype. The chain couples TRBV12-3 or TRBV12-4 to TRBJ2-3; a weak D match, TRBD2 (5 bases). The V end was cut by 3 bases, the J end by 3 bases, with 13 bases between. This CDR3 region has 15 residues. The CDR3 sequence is CASSLEAPATDTQYF. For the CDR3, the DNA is TGTGCCAGCAGTTTGGAGGCCCCGGCGACAGATACGCAGTATTTT.

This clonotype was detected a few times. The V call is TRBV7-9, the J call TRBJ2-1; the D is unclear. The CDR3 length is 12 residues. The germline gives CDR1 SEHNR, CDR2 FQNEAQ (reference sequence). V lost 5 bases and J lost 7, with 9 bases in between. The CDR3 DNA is TGTGCCAGCAGCACCATCGAGAATGAGCAGTTCTTC. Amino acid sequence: CASSTIENEQFF.

The CDR3 DNA reads TGTGCCAGCAGCCCAGGTGGCGGGAGGACGAACACCGGGGAGCTGTTTTTT. The encoded protein is CASSPGGGRTNTGELFF. This chain links TRBV9 with TRBJ2-2, with TRBD2 identical over 8 bases. CDR3 length: 17 residues. Losses at the gene ends were 4 bases for V and 0 bases for J; bases not matched to a gene: 8. CDR1 is SGDLS, CDR2 YYNGEE, per germline.

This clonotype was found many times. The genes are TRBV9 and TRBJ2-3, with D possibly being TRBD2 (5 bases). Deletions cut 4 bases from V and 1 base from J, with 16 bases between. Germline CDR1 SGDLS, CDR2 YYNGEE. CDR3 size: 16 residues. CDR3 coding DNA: TGTGCCAGCAGCTCGGGATCCGCCGGCGGCACAGATACGCAGTATTTT. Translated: CASSSGSAGGTDTQYF.

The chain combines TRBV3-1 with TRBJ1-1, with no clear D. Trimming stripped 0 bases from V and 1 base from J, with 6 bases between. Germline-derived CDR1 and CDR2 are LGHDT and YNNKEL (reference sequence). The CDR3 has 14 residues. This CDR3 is CASSQDTRNTEAFF. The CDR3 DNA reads TGTGCCAGCAGCCAAGATACGAGGAACACTGAAGCTTTCTTT.

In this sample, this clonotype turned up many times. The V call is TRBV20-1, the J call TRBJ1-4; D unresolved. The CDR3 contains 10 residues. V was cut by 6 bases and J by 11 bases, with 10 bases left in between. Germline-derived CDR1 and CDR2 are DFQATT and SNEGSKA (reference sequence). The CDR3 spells CSAHTHKLFF. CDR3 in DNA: TGCAGTGCCCACACCCACAAACTGTTTTTT.

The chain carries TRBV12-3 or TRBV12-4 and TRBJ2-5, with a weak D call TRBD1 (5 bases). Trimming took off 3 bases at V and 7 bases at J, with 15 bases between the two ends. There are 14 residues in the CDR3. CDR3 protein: CASSFIRTRRTQYF. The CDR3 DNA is TGTGCCAGCAGTTTCATTCGGACACGGCGGACCCAGTACTTC.

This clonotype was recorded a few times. The CDR3 DNA follows: TGTGCCATCAGCCCTGGCGGGAGTTCCTACGAGCAGTACGTC. Residues: CAISPGGSSYEQYV. The V call is TRBV10-3, the J call TRBJ2-7; 7 bases match TRBD2. J gave up 1 base and V 6 bases, and 6 bases lay outside the gene matches. The CDR3 sequence is 14 residues long. Germline CDR1 reads ENHRY; CDR2 reads SYGVKD.

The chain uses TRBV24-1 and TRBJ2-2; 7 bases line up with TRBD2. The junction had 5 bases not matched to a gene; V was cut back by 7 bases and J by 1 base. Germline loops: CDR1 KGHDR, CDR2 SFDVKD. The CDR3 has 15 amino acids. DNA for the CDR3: TGTGCCACCAGGGGGACTACAGGGAACACCGGGGAGCTGTTTTTT. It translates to CATRGTTGNTGELFF.

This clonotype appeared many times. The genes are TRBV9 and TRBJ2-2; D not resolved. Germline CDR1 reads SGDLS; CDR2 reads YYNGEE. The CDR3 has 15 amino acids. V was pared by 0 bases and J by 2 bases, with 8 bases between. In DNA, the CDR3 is TGTGCCAGCAGCGTAGCGTCTAGTAACACCGGGGAGCTGTTTTTT. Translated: CASSVASSNTGELFF.

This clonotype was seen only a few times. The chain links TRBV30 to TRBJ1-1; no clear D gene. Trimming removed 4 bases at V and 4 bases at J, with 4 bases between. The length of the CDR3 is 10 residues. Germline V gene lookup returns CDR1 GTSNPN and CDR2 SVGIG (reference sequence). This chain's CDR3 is CAWTVTEAFF. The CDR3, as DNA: TGTGCCTGGACGGTCACTGAAGCTTTCTTT.

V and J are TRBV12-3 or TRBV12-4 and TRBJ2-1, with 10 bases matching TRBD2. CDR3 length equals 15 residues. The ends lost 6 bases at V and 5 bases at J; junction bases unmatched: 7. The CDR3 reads CASRVLAGHHNEQFF. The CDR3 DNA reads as TGTGCCAGCAGGGTACTAGCGGGGCACCACAATGAGCAGTTCTTC.

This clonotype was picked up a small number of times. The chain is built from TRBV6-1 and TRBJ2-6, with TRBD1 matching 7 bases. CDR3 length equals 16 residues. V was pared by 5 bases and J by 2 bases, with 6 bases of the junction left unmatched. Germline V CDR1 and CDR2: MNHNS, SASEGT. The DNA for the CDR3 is TGTGCCAGCAGTCCGCAAGACAGGGCTGGGGCCAACGTCCTGACTTTC. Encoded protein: CASSPQDRAGANVLTF.